Following are 21 T cell receptor beta chains from one sample sequenced in a study of T cells in Graves' hyperthyroidism and ophthalmopathy. Amplification of TCR beta CDR3 regions was performed using RNA transcripts as template. HTBI primers drove first-round RT-PCR of the TCR CDR3. One entry per CDR3 protein results from TCRdb running MiXCR on the multiplex PCR reads. Of a few hundred thousand distinct CDR3 sequences in the sample, about 16% were seen once. Material for sequencing was blood. The receptor set was obtained from a woman aged 40-49 years with Graves' ophthalmopathy.

There are many counts of this clonotype. The V call is TRBV15, the J call TRBJ1-5; unclear D gene. The CDR3 consists of 18 residues. Trimming removed 0 bases at V and 7 bases at J, with 22 bases between. Germline CDR1 reads LNHNV; CDR2 reads YYDKDF (reference sequence). CDR3 protein: CATSRDPLFEGLGQPQHF. CDR3 in DNA: TGTGCCACCAGCAGAGACCCCCTATTTGAGGGCTTGGGGCAGCCCCAGCATTTT.

This clonotype came up a few times. The rearrangement links TRBV19 to TRBJ2-7, with D hard to call. Deletions cut 8 bases from V and 2 bases from J, with 13 bases between. The CDR3 is made up of 13 amino acids. Per germline, CDR1 LNHDA and CDR2 SQIVND (reference sequence). CDR3 region: CASSRELTYEQYF. The CDR3, as DNA: TGTGCCAGTTCCCGAGAGCTGACCTACGAGCAGTACTTC.

This clonotype was recorded at least ten times. The chain couples TRBV20-1 to TRBJ1-5; D is perhaps TRBD1 (5 bases). Per the germline V gene, CDR1 is DFQATT and CDR2 is SNEGSKA (reference sequence). The CDR3 runs to 14 residues. V lost 5 bases and J 5 bases, leaving 16 bases between the germline ends. CDR3 in DNA: TGCAGTGCTCGGGACCCTCGTGCGGATCAGCCCCAGCATTTT. Amino acid sequence: CSARDPRADQPQHF.

Many counts were recorded for this clonotype. The chain joins TRBV2 to TRBJ1-1; the D gene is possibly TRBD1 (5 bases). Trimming left V 6 bases short and J 2 bases short, with 13 bases between. The CDR3 totals 14 residues. Looked up from germline, CDR1 is SNHLY and CDR2 is FYNNEI. The CDR3 loop is CASRLTDLNTEAFF. The CDR3 DNA reads as TGTGCCAGCAGATTGACAGACCTAAACACTGAAGCTTTCTTT.

This clonotype has only a few counts. The CDR3 protein is CASRLLAGGLSEQFF. The CDR3, as DNA: TGTGCCAGCAGGCTACTAGCGGGAGGGCTGAGTGAGCAGTTCTTC. The chain carries TRBV2 and TRBJ2-1, with 13 bases that match TRBD2. The V gene's germline CDR1 is SNHLY and CDR2 FYNNEI. Trimming took 6 bases from V and 9 from J; bases not matched to a gene: 8. The CDR3 is 15 amino acids.

This clonotype was counted a few times. V and J are TRBV27 and TRBJ1-1, with unresolved D. V gave up 2 bases and J gave up 2 bases, with 12 bases separating them. CDR1 MNHEY and CDR2 SMNVEV come from the germline V gene (reference sequence). The CDR3 runs to 15 residues. The CDR3 DNA is TGTGCCAGCAGTTTAAAACGAGGAGGAAACACTGAAGCTTTCTTT. It is translated as CASSLKRGGNTEAFF.

This clonotype was picked up many times. The chain links TRBV11-2 to TRBJ2-7; TRBD1 matches at 9 bases. Germline CDR1 SGHAT, CDR2 FQNNGV. The CDR3 covers 14 residues. J gave up 2 bases and V 5 bases, and 4 bases lay outside the gene matches. The CDR3 region has the DNA TGTGCCAGCAGCCCAAACAGGGGGCCCTACGAGCAGTACTTC. Its translation: CASSPNRGPYEQYF.

V usage is TRBV24-1 and J usage is TRBJ1-1; TRBD1 aligns across 9 bases. Losses at the gene ends were 10 bases for V and 13 bases for J; bases not matched to a gene: 12. The V gene's germline CDR1 is KGHDR and CDR2 SFDVKD. The CDR3 loop spans 12 amino acids. The CDR3 sequence: CATSPGQGGVFF. Written as DNA, the CDR3 is TGTGCCACTTCTCCGGGACAGGGCGGGGTTTTCTTT.

CDR3 amino acids: CASSPGRGGDEQFF. The DNA for the CDR3 is TGTGCCAGCAGCCCTGGGAGGGGCGGGGATGAGCAGTTCTTC. The chain links TRBV7-3 to TRBJ2-1; TRBD2 aligns across 7 bases. Per the germline V gene, CDR1 is SGHTA and CDR2 is FQGTGA. Germline trimming cut 5 bases from V and 8 bases from J; bases unmatched to any gene: 9. This CDR3 is built from 14 residues.

J is TRBJ1-1 and V is TRBV3-1, with no clear D. The CDR3 is 13 residues long. Trimming removed 0 bases from V and 5 bases from J, with 7 bases in between. Per the germline V gene, CDR1 is LGHDT and CDR2 is YNNKEL (reference sequence). CDR3 sequence reads: CASSQDISTEAFF. CDR3 coding DNA: TGTGCCAGCAGCCAAGACATAAGTACTGAAGCTTTCTTT.

This clonotype was seen many times. The rearrangement links TRBV28 to TRBJ2-1; 8 bases line up with TRBD2. The CDR3 is 15 residues long. Trimming at V came to 5 bases and at J to 3 bases, leaving 6 bases not matched to a gene. CDR1 and CDR2 from the germline V gene are MDHEN and SYDVKM. The chain's CDR3 is CASSHSGLVYNEQFF. In DNA, the CDR3 is TGTGCCAGCAGTCACTCGGGACTAGTCTACAATGAGCAGTTCTTC.

This clonotype has only a few counts. The V call is TRBV29-1, the J call TRBJ2-2; TRBD2 might be the D (6 bases). The germline V gene has CDR1 SQVTM and CDR2 ANQGSEA. CDR3 length equals 13 residues. V dropped 4 bases and J dropped 5 bases, with 11 bases sitting between them. For the CDR3, the DNA is TGCAGCGTTGCGGGAGAACGGACCGGGGAGCTGTTTTTT. Its protein product is CSVAGERTGELFF.

The CDR3 nucleotides read TGCAGCGTTGTAGGGGGTAATGAAAAACTGTTTTTT. It translates to CSVVGGNEKLFF. The chain is built from TRBV29-1 and TRBJ1-4, with D possibly being TRBD1 (6 bases). Germline V gives CDR1 SQVTM, CDR2 ANQGSEA. The length of the CDR3 is 12 residues. The V and J ends lost 4 bases and 4 bases respectively, with 7 bases between them. Full variable domain (remainder filled in from reference TRBV29-1 and TRBJ1-4): SAVISQKPSRDICQRGTSLTIQCQVDSQVTMMFWYRQQPGQSLTLIATANQGSEATYESGFVIDKFPISRPNLTFSTLTVSNMSPEDSSIYLCSVVGGNEKLFFGSGTQLSVL.

This clonotype was picked up a small number of times. V usage is TRBV6-2 or TRBV6-3 and J usage is TRBJ1-2, with a possible D match to TRBD1 (6 bases). V was trimmed by 6 bases and J by 4 bases, leaving 12 bases between them. Germline values: CDR1 MNHEY, CDR2 SVGEGT. The CDR3 consists of 13 residues. The CDR3 sequence: CASSRTDSYGYTF. CDR3 in DNA: TGTGCCAGCAGCCGGACAGACAGCTATGGCTACACCTTC.

The chain combines TRBV9 with TRBJ2-1; D uncertain. Germline V gives CDR1 SGDLS, CDR2 YYNGEE. V shed 4 bases and J shed 0 bases, with 11 bases lying between them. CDR3 length: 15 amino acids. The CDR3 DNA sequence: TGTGCCAGCAGCTCAAGCCCGAGCTCCTACAATGAGCAGTTCTTC. This sequence encodes CASSSSPSSYNEQFF.

The rearrangement joins TRBV15 to TRBJ2-7; no clear D. Germline values: CDR1 LNHNV, CDR2 YYDKDF (reference sequence). Trimming cost V 8 bases and J 2 bases, with 10 bases left between them. This CDR3 spans 12 amino acids. DNA of the CDR3: TGTGCCACCTCCGGAGTAACCTACGAGCAGTACTTC. The encoded protein is CATSGVTYEQYF.

The sample holds a few counts of this clonotype. This chain connects TRBV11-2 to TRBJ1-5; unclear D gene. The CDR3 is made up of 14 amino acids. CDR1 and CDR2 from the germline V gene are SGHAT and FQNNGV. The ends were cut back, 3 bases at V and 9 bases at J, with 15 bases in the middle. The CDR3 bases are TGTGCCAGCAGCTTGGCCCCTGGCATTTCGCCCCAGCATTTT. Residues: CASSLAPGISPQHF.

This clonotype occurred a few times. This sequence joins TRBV5-6 and TRBJ2-7; D perhaps matches TRBD2 (5 bases). V lost 4 bases to trimming and J lost 0 bases, with 8 bases between them. This CDR3 is 13 amino acids long. Germline values: CDR1 SGHDT, CDR2 YYEEEE. The CDR3 nucleotides read TGTGCCAGCAGCCGGGGAAGCTCCTACGAGCAGTACTTC. It yields the protein CASSRGSSYEQYF.

This chain connects TRBV19 to TRBJ1-3, with TRBD1 matching 7 bases. This CDR3 has 15 amino acids. CDR1 is LNHDA, CDR2 SQIVND, per germline (reference sequence). V shed 7 bases and J 0 bases; nucleotides not matched to a gene: 6. Written as DNA, the CDR3 is TGTGCCAGTACTAACAGGGGCCTCTCTGGAAACACCATATATTTT. This sequence encodes CASTNRGLSGNTIYF. The full variable domain, rest sourced from reference TRBV19 and TRBJ1-3, is DGGITQSPKYLFRKEGQNVTLSCEQNLNHDAMYWYRQDPGQGLRLIYYSQIVNDFQKGDIAEGYSVSREKKESFPLTVTSAQKNPTAFYLCASTNRGLSGNTIYFGEGSWLTVV.

This chain links TRBV11-2 with TRBJ2-3, with 10 bases aligning to TRBD2. Germline-derived CDR1 and CDR2 are SGHAT and FQNNGV. The junction had 6 bases not matched to a gene; V was cut back by 5 bases and J by 1 base. This CDR3 is built from 16 residues. The CDR3 is CASSQDGTSGTDTQYF. The CDR3 nucleotides read TGTGCCAGCAGCCAAGATGGGACTAGCGGCACAGATACGCAGTATTTT.

This clonotype was seen a handful of times. This sequence joins TRBV5-1 and TRBJ2-5; TRBD2 is a possible D gene (6 bases). V lost 4 bases and J 5 bases, leaving 15 bases between the germline ends. Germline V gene data show CDR1 as SGHRS and CDR2 as YFSETQ. The CDR3 spans 14 residues. The CDR3 DNA follows: TGCGCCAGCAGCCATCAGACTAGTTCTGAGACCCAGTACTTC. It is translated as CASSHQTSSETQYF.